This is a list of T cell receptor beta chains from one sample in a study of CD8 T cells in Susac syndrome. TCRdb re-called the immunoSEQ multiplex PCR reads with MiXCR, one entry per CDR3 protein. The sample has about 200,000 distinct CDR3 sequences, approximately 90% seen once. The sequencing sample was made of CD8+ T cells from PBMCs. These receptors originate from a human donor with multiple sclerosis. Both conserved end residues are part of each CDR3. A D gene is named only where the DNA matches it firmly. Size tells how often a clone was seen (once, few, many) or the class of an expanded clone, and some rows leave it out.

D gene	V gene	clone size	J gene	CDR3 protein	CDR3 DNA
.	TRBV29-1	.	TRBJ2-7	CSVEMSLTYEQYF	TGCAGCGTTGAGATGTCCCTGACCTACGAGCAGTACTTC
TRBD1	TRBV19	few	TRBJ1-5	CASRDRGNQPQHF	TGTGCCAGCCGGGACAGGGGTAATCAGCCCCAGCATTTT
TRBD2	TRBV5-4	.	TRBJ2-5	CASSLGLAGLSETQYF	TGTGCCAGCAGCTTGGGGCTAGCGGGACTTAGTGAGACCCAGTACTTC
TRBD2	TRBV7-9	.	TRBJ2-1	CASSLVTGLARDEQFF	TGTGCCAGCAGCTTAGTTACGGGACTAGCGCGCGATGAGCAGTTCTTC
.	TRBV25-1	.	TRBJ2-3	CASSENSLTDTQYF	TGTGCCAGCAGTGAAAACAGCCTCACAGATACGCAGTATTTT
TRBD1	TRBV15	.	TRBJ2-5	CATSRFVGGRETQYF	TGTGCCACCAGCAGATTCGTAGGGGGCAGAGAGACCCAGTACTTC
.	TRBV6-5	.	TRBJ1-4	CASSYNTSPGTTNEKLFF	TGTGCCAGCAGTTACAACACTTCTCCCGGGACAACTAATGAAAAACTGTTTTTT
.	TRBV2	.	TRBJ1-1	CASSVEAFF	TGTGCCAGCAGTGTTGAAGCTTTCTTT
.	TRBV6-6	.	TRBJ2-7	CASSYNRESYEQYF	TGTGCCAGCAGTTACAACCGGGAGTCCTACGAGCAGTACTTC
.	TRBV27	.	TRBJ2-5	CASSPGPLVETQYF	TGTGCCAGCAGCCCGGGACCGCTGGTAGAGACCCAGTACTTC
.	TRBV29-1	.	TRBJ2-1	CSVEGGTPSVDEQFF	TGCAGCGTTGAGGGTGGGACTCCGAGCGTTGATGAGCAGTTCTTC
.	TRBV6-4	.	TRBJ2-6	CASSESGGGANVLTF	TGTGCCAGCAGTGAGTCCGGGGGTGGGGCCAACGTCCTGACTTTC
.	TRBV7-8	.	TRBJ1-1	CASSPPGWGLNTEAFF	TGTGCCAGCAGCCCACCTGGTTGGGGACTGAACACTGAAGCTTTCTTT
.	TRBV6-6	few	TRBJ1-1	CASIGGTEAFF	TGTGCCAGCATTGGTGGGACTGAAGCTTTCTTT
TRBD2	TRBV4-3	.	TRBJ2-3	CASSLLPGTRTDTQYF	TGCGCCAGCAGCCTTCTCCCCGGGACTAGGACAGATACGCAGTATTTT
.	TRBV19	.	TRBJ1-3	CASISDYSGNTIYF	TGTGCCAGTATCTCGGACTACTCTGGAAACACCATATATTTT
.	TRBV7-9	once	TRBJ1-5	CASSLEGHYQPQHF	TGTGCCAGCAGCTTAGAGGGACACTATCAGCCCCAGCATTTT
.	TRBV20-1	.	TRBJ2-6	CSARASGANVLTF	TGCAGTGCTCGGGCCTCTGGGGCCAACGTCCTGACTTTC
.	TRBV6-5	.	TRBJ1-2	CASSYTRKGTYGYTF	TGTGCCAGCAGTTACACCCGGAAGGGGACGTATGGCTACACCTTC
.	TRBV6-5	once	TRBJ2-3	CASSSLSGRPDTQYF	TGTGCCAGCAGTTCCCTTTCAGGGAGGCCAGATACGCAGTATTTT
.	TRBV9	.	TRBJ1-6	CASSHRLARRSPLHF	TGTGCCAGCAGCCATCGACTTGCCCGTCGATCACCCCTCCACTTT
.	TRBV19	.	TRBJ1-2	CASSQGYGYTF	TGTGCCAGTTCCCAGGGTTATGGCTACACCTTC